Listed below are T cell receptor beta chains from one sample, sequenced in a study of T cells after yellow fever vaccination. MiXCR, run by TCRdb on the 5' RACE reads, gives a single entry per CDR3 protein. The sample yields 450,000 to 550,000 distinct CDR3 sequences, 15% to 20% seen once. Sequencing was performed on PBMCs, taken 15 days after the yellow fever booster vaccination. The receptors derive from a man aged 25-45 years who received the YFV17D yellow fever vaccine. The CDR3 runs from the conserved cysteine through the conserved F or W. A D gene is named only where the DNA matches it firmly. The size entry is marked missing in some rows and otherwise reads once, few, many or a size class.

-,TRBJ2-7,TRBV24-1,-,TGTGCCACCAGTGATCCTTCCCCCGAGCAGTACTTC,CATSDPSPEQYF
-,TRBJ2-1,TRBV18,-,TGTGCCAGCTCACCTCGAACAGGGTCTCGGGAGCAGTTCTTC,CASSPRTGSREQFF
-,TRBJ1-1,TRBV20-1,-,TGCAGTGCTAGCACCCGACGAGGAACTGAAGCTTTCTTT,CSASTRRGTEAFF
-,TRBJ2-7,TRBV7-2,many,TGTGCCAGCTCACCCGACAGGAGCTCCTACGAGCAGTACTTC,CASSPDRSSYEQYF
-,TRBJ1-4,TRBV15,-,TGTGCCACCAGCCAAGACAGGTTTCTCGAAAAACTGTTTTTT,CATSQDRFLEKLFF
TRBD1,TRBJ2-7,TRBV14,few,TGTGCCAGCAGCCAGATGGACAGGGGATACGAGCAGTACTTC,CASSQMDRGYEQYF
TRBD2,TRBJ2-7,TRBV5-6,-,TGTGCCAGCAGCGAGGGACAGTATCGACTAGCGGCCTCCTACGAGCAGTACTTC,CASSEGQYRLAASYEQYF
-,TRBJ2-7,TRBV20-1,few,TGCAGTGCTGGGGACACTCCAAGGAGGTACGAGCAGTACTTC,CSAGDTPRRYEQYF
-,TRBJ2-4,TRBV6-2/TRBV6-3,few,TGTGCCAGCAGTTACTCAGGAAACATTCAGTACTTC,CASSYSGNIQYF
-,TRBJ2-1,TRBV6-5,many,TGTGCCAGCAGTTGGGACGGGTACAATGAGCAGTTCTTC,CASSWDGYNEQFF
-,TRBJ2-7,TRBV7-9,few,TGTGCCAGCAGCTTAGTGGAGGGTAACAGCGAGCAGTACTTC,CASSLVEGNSEQYF
-,TRBJ2-7,TRBV12-3/TRBV12-4,-,TGTGCCAGCAGTTTGGACGTCTGGAACTACGAGCAGTACTTC,CASSLDVWNYEQYF